This T cell receptor (beta chain) was recovered during a study of T cell responses to AZD1222 COVID-19 vaccine (dated by TCRdb to the early 2020s). At the level of the whole study: A total of 230 to 250 trial participants underwent TCR sequencing, of whom roughly 210 had received two doses of AZD1222 and approximately 26 had received two doses of the MenACWY control vaccine. Trial participants were enrolled by age into 18-55, 56-69 and 70-plus year subgroups, with roughly 160, 29 and 62 TCR-sequenced participants respectively. Overall study results and their limits: Conclusions about previously exposed vaccinees are limited because only six or seven AZD1222 recipients were SARS-CoV-2 seropositive at baseline. Because no samples from the day 14 peak response were available, repertoires could be characterized only after the peak T cell response. Most participants were white British and females outnumbered males, and the authors suggested that clonal diversity may have been underestimated. After two AZD1222 doses, both the breadth and the depth of spike-specific TCRs were significantly higher than at day 0 and than in MenACWY recipients. The whole spike protein was spanned by vaccine-associated CD4 TCRs, and dominant responses were seen in regions 160-218 and 743-854. Reportedly, close to half of the unique spike-specific TCRs recognized epitopes lying outside the regions that are mutated in the B.1.351 and B.1.1.7 variants. The 56-69-year group was small, and its depth increase did not reach significance, likely because of low power.

Reading the germline V gene gives CDR1 LGHNA and CDR2 YSLEER. V drops 0 bases and J drops 2 bases, leaving 9 bases in between. Reading from cysteine to phenylalanine, the CDR3 counts 15 amino acids. CDR3 DNA is the only sequence kept; it has 45 bases, read in frame from the first base. Worth noting for this clone: Its antigen is not yet known.

The time point label on this specimen signifies: baseline before first vaccination. Samples from vaccinated people were obtained from the UK trials COV001 and COV002, which included a single-blind randomized controlled phase 2/3 trial of AZD1222 (ChAdOx1 nCoV-19) in healthy adults. Trial participant PBMC samples were collected at day 0 and day 28 after the second dose for TCRbeta chain sequencing. The CDR3 regions of human TCRbeta chains were subjected to immunosequencing. Concerning the study's data processing: TCRs in the repertoires were compared against a reference library of SARS-CoV-2-specific TCRs that had been generated with the MIRA antigen-specificity platform. Breadth meant the fraction of unique TCRs that were SARS-CoV-2-associated, whereas depth meant the fraction of total T cells that were SARS-CoV-2-associated. Using the MIRA data, each spike-specific TCR was mapped to the spike region that the TCR reacts to and placed in a CD4 or CD8 class. Log10-transformed breadth and depth values were compared by one-way ANOVA with Sidak's multiple comparisons tests. Drawn from immuneACCESS, this table holds only the in-frame rearrangements with V and J called that TCRdb kept. Clones are partly lost; checked studies trace under half to an unresolved V gene and leave the rest unexplained. The V and J calls and clone size come from that table; D and trimming were worked out from the DNA. This sample's table carries about 140,000 clones. About 2.2% of the sample is in the top ten clones.

The material sequenced was peripheral blood. This chain is built from TRBV4-3 and TRBJ2-3; 6 matching bases give a weak D call of TRBD2. The origin of this receptor is an adult in good health. The DNA sequence is given as TGCGCCAGCAGCCAAGATTGGGGACTCACAGATACGCAGTATTTT. Its protein reads: CASSQDWGLTDTQYF.